One and the same sample provided the 24 T cell receptor beta chains below, sequenced in a study of OX40 agonist ivuxolimab in advanced cancers. Measured with immunoSEQ multiplex PCR; TCRdb has only the in-frame clones, and not every one. The table records under 70,000 clones, about 90% of them present only once. The starting material was CD4+ or CD8+ T cells sorted from blood, obtained in a trial of the OX40 agonist ivuxolimab. These receptors all stem from an adult with an advanced solid tumor such as melanoma, head and neck, liver or kidney cancer.

The genes are TRBV7-9 and TRBJ2-5; 11 bases are a match to TRBD2. CDR3 length: 15 residues. V gave up 5 bases and J gave up 2 bases; unmatched junction bases: 4. In germline, CDR1 is SEHNR, CDR2 FQNEAQ (reference sequence). CDR3 in amino acids: CASSPTSGGQETQYF. In DNA form, the CDR3 reads TGTGCCAGCAGCCCAACTAGCGGGGGTCAAGAGACCCAGTACTTC.

The rearrangement uses TRBV5-1 and TRBJ2-3, with D perhaps matching TRBD1 (6 bases). Germline-derived CDR1 and CDR2 are SGHRS and YFSETQ. Trimming pared 5 bases from V and 2 bases from J, leaving 15 bases between. The CDR3 consists of 15 residues. CDR3 bases: TGCGCCAGCAGTAGGTTGGACAGCTACACAGATACGCAGTATTTT. Translated, it gives CASSRLDSYTDTQYF.

The count of this clone is one. The rearrangement joins TRBV4-1 to TRBJ1-3; D is uncertain. With 4 bases removed from V and 3 bases from J, the gap between germline ends came to 7 bases. Per the germline V gene, CDR1 is MGHRA and CDR2 is YSYEKL. CDR3 length: 13 amino acids. The CDR3 coding sequence is TGCGCCAGCAGCCCCCCGAGTGGAAACACCATATATTTT. Amino acids: CASSPPSGNTIYF.

V gene TRBV19 combines with J gene TRBJ1-6; TRBD1 is a possible D gene (5 bases). This CDR3 has 14 residues. Germline assignment: CDR1 LNHDA and CDR2 SQIVND (reference sequence). V dropped 7 bases and J dropped 6 bases, with 13 bases sitting between them. For the CDR3, the DNA is TGTGCCAGTACCCCTGGCGGGGGTAATTCACCCCTCCACTTT. Translating it yields CASTPGGGNSPLHF.

Notes on this clone: In this CDR3 the conserved last residue, phenylalanine or tryptophan, is missing, so a read error is likely. The DNA is omitted, as the CDR3 cannot be located on it reliably, and the CDR3 follows TCRdb's listing. The chain couples TRBV11-2 to TRBJ2-7; TRBD2, the table's D call, lacks a check against the DNA. The CDR3 is 11 residues long, counting both termini. CDR1 and CDR2 from the germline V gene are SGHAT and FQNNGV. CDR3 in amino acids: CASSPGGRPEI.

CDR3 nucleotides: TGTGCCATCAGTGAGTTATTGGTGGAGACCCAGTACTTC. As protein: CAISELLVETQYF. The chain is built from TRBV10-3 and TRBJ2-5; the D is unclear. There are 13 residues in the CDR3. Trimming stripped 1 base from V and 5 bases from J, with 8 bases between. Germline loops: CDR1 ENHRY, CDR2 SYGVKD.

The genes are TRBV14 and TRBJ1-1, with 10 bases lining up with TRBD1. The germline V gene encodes CDR1 SGHDN and CDR2 FVKESK. CDR3 length: 15 residues. Losses at the gene ends were 0 bases for V and 6 bases for J; bases not matched to a gene: 4. The CDR3 sequence is CASSQEDRGWAEAFF. The CDR3 DNA follows: TGTGCCAGCAGCCAAGAGGACAGGGGGTGGGCTGAAGCTTTCTTT.

V gene TRBV6-1 combines with J gene TRBJ2-7; maybe TRBD2 (6 bases). Per the germline V gene, CDR1 is MNHNS and CDR2 is SASEGT. This CDR3 contains 13 residues. Trimming removed 7 bases from V and 2 bases from J, with 12 bases in between. The CDR3 spells CASTPGLAYEQYF. The CDR3 nucleotides are TGTGCCAGCACCCCGGGACTTGCCTACGAGCAGTACTTC.

The chain uses TRBV4-3 and TRBJ1-1; weak D call: TRBD1 (6 bases). This CDR3 is 16 amino acids long. Germline V gene sequence: CDR1 LGHNA, CDR2 YSLEER. Between the trimmed V and J ends, which lost 0 bases and 7 bases, there was a span of 18 bases. The CDR3 nucleotides are TGCGCCAGCAGCCAAGATATAGGGTCGACCAGGGGTGAAGCTTTCTTT. This translates into CASSQDIGSTRGEAFF.

This clone turned up a few times. The genes are TRBV30 and TRBJ1-1, with D unclear. V lost 0 bases and J 11 bases, leaving 19 bases between the germline ends. The germline CDR1 and CDR2 sequences are GTSNPN and SVGIG (reference sequence). This CDR3 comprises 14 residues. CDR3 DNA: TGTGCCTGGAGTGTTCGGGATCTTCGGGCGCGGGCTTTCTTT. This gives the protein CAWSVRDLRARAFF.

The CDR3 DNA sequence: TGTGCCAGCAGCTTAGCTGAAGGTTCGAACACCGGGGAGCTGTTTTTT. This sequence encodes CASSLAEGSNTGELFF. The V call is TRBV7-8, the J call TRBJ2-2, with D uncertain. CDR1 and CDR2 from the germline V gene are SGHVS and FQNEAQ. The CDR3 length is 16 residues. V dropped 0 bases and J dropped 0 bases, with 8 bases sitting between them. The full variable domain, its missing parts supplied by reference TRBV7-8 and TRBJ2-2, is GAGVSQSPRYKVAKRGQDVALRCDPISGHVSLFWYQQALGQGPEFLTYFQNEAQLDKSGLPSDRFFAERPEGSVSTLKIQRTQQEDSAVYLCASSLAEGSNTGELFFGEGSRLTVL.

The rearrangement uses TRBV5-1 and TRBJ1-6; 9 bases line up with TRBD1. The J segment lost 5 bases and the V segment lost 6 bases, leaving 6 bases of the junction unmatched. Germline values: CDR1 SGHRS, CDR2 YFSETQ. This CDR3 contains 15 residues. The CDR3 is CASTLTGGDNSPLHF. The CDR3 nucleotides read TGCGCCAGCACCCTGACAGGGGGAGATAATTCACCCCTCCACTTT.

The chain has TRBV7-9 and TRBJ1-1, with D maybe TRBD1 (6 bases). Looked up from germline, CDR1 is SEHNR and CDR2 is FQNEAQ (reference sequence). V was shortened by 2 bases and J by 4 bases, with 20 bases between the two germline ends. This CDR3 region has 17 residues. As DNA, the CDR3 is TGTGCCAGCAGCTTAAAGCGGACAGCCACTATTCTCACTGAAGCTTTCTTT. Translating gives CASSLKRTATILTEAFF.

This clone has just one count. The V gene is TRBV4-2, the J gene TRBJ2-1; TRBD1 agrees at 8 bases. The CDR3 is made up of 15 amino acids. Losses at the gene ends were 1 base for V and 8 bases for J; bases not matched to a gene: 7. Germline-derived CDR1 and CDR2 are LGHNA and YNFKEQ. CDR3 nucleotide sequence: TGTGCCAGCAGCCAAGGTCACAGGGGGTTCGATGAGCAGTTCTTC. Protein product: CASSQGHRGFDEQFF.

The chain links TRBV18 to TRBJ2-1; no definite D call. The germline V gene has CDR1 KGHSH and CDR2 LQKENI. CDR3 size: 12 residues. Trimming shortened V by 2 bases and J by 7 bases, and 6 bases separated the two germline ends. CDR3 in DNA: TGTGCCAGCTCACCAATCGGGAATGAGCAGTTCTTC. It specifies CASSPIGNEQFF.

The genes are TRBV19 and TRBJ1-5; 7 bases are a match to TRBD1. The V gene's germline CDR1 is LNHDA and CDR2 SQIVND (reference sequence). The CDR3 length is 17 residues. V lost 5 bases to trimming and J lost 2 bases; unmatched junction nucleotides: 12. The CDR3 DNA sequence: TGTGCCAGTAGTGAGACAGGGAAGGGAAGGGGCAATCAGCCCCAGCATTTT. Translation gives CASSETGKGRGNQPQHF.

The chain joins TRBV5-5 to TRBJ2-7; the match to TRBD1 covers 10 bases. With 4 bases clipped from V and 1 base from J, the junction kept 5 bases outside the gene matches. The germline V gene has CDR1 SGHKS and CDR2 YYEKEE (reference sequence). The CDR3 contains 15 residues. The CDR3 is CASSRDRGPSYEQYF. CDR3 DNA: TGTGCCAGCAGCAGGGACAGGGGACCTTCCTACGAGCAGTACTTC.

The gene calls are TRBV5-8 and TRBJ1-5, with D maybe TRBD1 (6 bases). The CDR3 runs to 15 residues. From germline, CDR1 is SGHTS and CDR2 YDEGEE. V lost 0 bases to trimming and J lost 6 bases, with 13 bases between them. The CDR3 spells CASSLGGASGQPQHF. CDR3 DNA: TGTGCCAGCAGCTTGGGGGGGGCGTCCGGTCAGCCCCAGCATTTT.

The chain is built from TRBV9 and TRBJ2-3; 10 positions match TRBD2. The CDR3 sequence is 17 residues long. Germline CDR1 and CDR2: SGDLS and YYNGEE. The V gene end was trimmed by 3 bases and the J gene end by 3 bases; junction bases not matched to a gene: 10. The CDR3 here is CASSGGTSGTMTDTQYF. In nucleotides, the CDR3 is TGTGCCAGCAGCGGGGGAACTAGCGGGACGATGACAGATACGCAGTATTTT.

This chain uses TRBV19 with TRBJ1-5; D remains ambiguous. The CDR3 has 16 residues. Between the trimmed V and J ends, which lost 1 base and 5 bases, there was a span of 15 bases. The germline CDR1 and CDR2 sequences are LNHDA and SQIVND (reference sequence). For the CDR3, the DNA is TGTGCCAGTAGTATAGGTCTGAGAATTAGGCATCAGCCCCAGCATTTT. This encodes CASSIGLRIRHQPQHF.

This chain connects TRBV7-8 to TRBJ2-6, with a weak D call TRBD2 (5 bases). Germline values: CDR1 SGHVS, CDR2 FQNEAQ. Trimming shortened V by 3 bases and J by 0 bases, and 12 bases separated the two germline ends. The length of the CDR3 is 17 residues. The CDR3, as DNA: TGTGCCAGCAGCTTTATGACGGCGGGCTCTGGGGCCAACGTCCTGACTTTC. Its protein is CASSFMTAGSGANVLTF.

This chain links TRBV7-9 with TRBJ2-1; 11 nucleotides agree with TRBD1. Germline loops: CDR1 SEHNR, CDR2 FQNEAQ (reference sequence). There are 18 residues in the CDR3. Trimming took 0 bases from V and 4 from J; bases not matched to a gene: 8. The CDR3 reads CASSLAPGQGALYNEQFF. As DNA, the CDR3 is TGTGCCAGCAGCTTAGCGCCTGGACAGGGGGCCCTATACAATGAGCAGTTCTTC.

The chain employs TRBV5-1 and TRBJ2-2, with 10 bases identical to TRBD1. V lost 3 bases and J lost 0; bases outside the gene matches: 8. Germline V gene lookup returns CDR1 SGHRS and CDR2 YFSETQ. The CDR3 totals 18 residues. The CDR3 DNA sequence: TGCGCCAGCAGCTCTTCGTTGGGACAGGGGACGAACACCGGGGAGCTGTTTTTT. Residues: CASSSSLGQGTNTGELFF.

This clone occurred a few times. The chain combines TRBV5-1 with TRBJ1-6; possibly TRBD1 for D (5 bases). V gave up 4 bases and J gave up 10 bases, with 18 bases separating them. The CDR3 is 15 amino acids. CDR1 SGHRS and CDR2 YFSETQ come from the germline V gene. The CDR3 coding sequence is TGCGCCAGCAGCCCACGGGACCCTTATGGATCACCCCTCCACTTT. This translates into CASSPRDPYGSPLHF.